Each of the 26 T cell receptor beta chains below was sequenced from the same sample in a study of regulatory T cells in long-lasting Graves disease. Described time point: newly diagnosed GD, antithyroid drugs for less than 3 months. With RNA extracted from PBMCs as input, the TCR library was made. Arm-PCR of CDR3 regions and iRepertoire HTBI primers were the basis on which TCR beta libraries were built. MiXCR was run by TCRdb on the multiplex PCR reads, yielding one entry per CDR3 protein. The table records around 420,000 distinct CDR3 sequences, roughly a sixth of them present only once. The specimen comprised peripheral blood mononuclear cells (PBMCs), sampled at new diagnosis, from a patient treated with antithyroid drugs. The receptors derive from a female donor with Graves disease.

This clonotype showed up many times. The V gene is TRBV7-2, the J gene TRBJ2-7; possibly TRBD1 for D (5 bases). The CDR3 covers 14 residues. The germline V gene has CDR1 SGHTA and CDR2 FQGNSA. The germline V and J ends were trimmed by 4 bases and 0 bases, with 10 bases remaining between them. The CDR3 nucleotides are TGTGCCAGCAGCTCCGGACACTCCTCCTACGAGCAGTACTTC. It yields the protein CASSSGHSSYEQYF.

To note about this clonotype: It may be a read error: a sequence one base away is much more abundant. The rearrangement uses TRBV7-2 and TRBJ1-2; D is undetermined. Per germline, CDR1 SGHTA and CDR2 FQGNSA. The CDR3 contains 14 residues. The CDR3 region is CASNQGRLNYGYTF. The CDR3 nucleotides are TGCGCCAGCAACCAAGGGCGGCTAAACTATGGCTACACCTTC.

This chain connects TRBV3-1 to TRBJ2-2; 7 bases map to TRBD1. After removal of 7 bases from V and 3 bases from J, the junction contained 5 bases not matched to a gene. This CDR3 contains 14 residues. Germline V gives CDR1 LGHDT, CDR2 YNNKEL (reference sequence). Here the CDR3 DNA reads TGTGCCAGCACACAGGGGCCGGACACCGGGGAGCTGTTTTTT. Its protein is CASTQGPDTGELFF.

This chain links TRBV20-1 with TRBJ2-1; 9 bases are a match to TRBD2. Per germline, CDR1 DFQATT and CDR2 SNEGSKA (reference sequence). The CDR3 loop spans 14 amino acids. V lost 6 bases to trimming and J lost 0 bases; unmatched junction nucleotides: 3. CDR3 amino acids: CSAGRGGSYNEQFF. DNA for the CDR3: TGCAGTGCGGGGCGGGGGGGCTCCTACAATGAGCAGTTCTTC.

This clonotype was observed many times. The chain is built from TRBV9 and TRBJ1-1; D gene uncertain. With 4 bases removed from V and 6 bases from J, the gap between germline ends came to 13 bases. This CDR3 spans 13 amino acids. Germline lookup yields CDR1 SGDLS and CDR2 YYNGEE. The CDR3 reads CASSPEAVPEAFF. CDR3 DNA: TGTGCCAGCAGCCCAGAGGCGGTCCCTGAAGCTTTCTTT.

This clonotype was seen many times. The junction departs from the called germline gene at one end, perhaps through a read error. This sequence joins TRBV12-3 or TRBV12-4 and TRBJ2-1; unclear D gene. The CDR3 contains 14 residues. The chain's CDR3 is CASSPIRTYNEQFF. CDR3 nucleotides: TGTGCCAGCAGTCCAATAAGAACCTATAATGAGCAGTTCTTC.

The chain carries TRBV14 and TRBJ1-1; perhaps TRBD1 as D (5 bases). The CDR3 has 13 amino acids. CDR1 is SGHDN and CDR2 is FVKESK in the germline V gene. V gave up 6 bases and J gave up 11 bases, with 19 bases separating them. The CDR3 here is CASSPGPPPGAFF. The CDR3, as DNA: TGTGCCAGCAGTCCAGGGCCTCCCCCGGGCGCTTTCTTT.

A few counts support this clonotype. The chain carries TRBV5-5 and TRBJ2-3; D may match TRBD1 or TRBD2 (5 bases each). Germline values: CDR1 SGHKS, CDR2 YYEKEE (reference sequence). The CDR3 extends over 16 amino acids. The germline V and J ends were trimmed by 4 bases and 0 bases, with 15 bases remaining between them. This CDR3 reads CASSPGAESSTDTQYF. Written as DNA, the CDR3 is TGTGCCAGCAGCCCCGGGGCCGAATCTAGCACAGATACGCAGTATTTT. Full variable domain (missing parts from reference TRBV5-5 and TRBJ2-3): DAGVTQSPTHLIKTRGQQVTLRCSPISGHKSVSWYQQVLGQGPQFIFQYYEKEERGRGNFPDRFSARQFPNYSSELNVNALLLGDSALYLCASSPGAESSTDTQYFGPGTRLTVL.

This rearrangement joins TRBV12-3 or TRBV12-4 to TRBJ1-1; possible D gene TRBD1, 5 bases. V shed 5 bases and J shed 0 bases, with 16 bases lying between them. This CDR3 spans 16 amino acids. The CDR3 coding sequence is TGTGCCAGCAGTCCCACAACAGGACGCTTGAACACTGAAGCTTTCTTT. Its translation is CASSPTTGRLNTEAFF.

At least ten counts were recorded for this clonotype. The chain recombines TRBV2 with TRBJ2-3, with TRBD2 as a possible D gene (6 bases). Germline CDR1 SNHLY, CDR2 FYNNEI. With 3 bases removed from V and 5 bases from J, the gap between germline ends came to 18 bases. This CDR3 is built from 16 residues. The CDR3 spells CASSDLGLQVGDTQYF. CDR3 nucleotide sequence: TGTGCCAGCAGTGACTTGGGACTCCAAGTGGGAGATACGCAGTATTTT.

Judged by abundance, this clonotype is large. The CDR3 spells CAIHTGGASGKNEQFF. CDR3 nucleotide sequence: TGTGCCATACATACCGGGGGGGCTAGCGGGAAGAATGAGCAGTTCTTC. This rearrangement joins TRBV6-2 or TRBV6-3 to TRBJ2-1, with 9 bases identical to TRBD2. This CDR3 is 16 amino acids long. Germline V gene sequence: CDR1 MNHEY, CDR2 SVGEGT. With 10 bases clipped from V and 7 bases from J, the junction kept 17 bases outside the gene matches.

This clonotype was picked up many times. The rearrangement links TRBV10-3 to TRBJ2-3, with D perhaps being TRBD1 or TRBD2 (5 bases each). V dropped 8 bases and J dropped 1 base, with 16 bases sitting between them. Germline CDR1 and CDR2: ENHRY and SYGVKD. The CDR3 is 15 residues long. The chain's CDR3 is CAIGGFILGTDTQYF. The CDR3 DNA follows: TGTGCCATCGGGGGTTTCATACTTGGCACAGATACGCAGTATTTT.

This clonotype was observed a handful of times. J is TRBJ2-4 and V is TRBV4-3; 7 bases line up with TRBD1. CDR3 length: 16 amino acids. Germline CDR1 reads LGHNA; CDR2 reads YSLEER. Germline trimming cut 0 bases from V and 15 bases from J; bases unmatched to any gene: 17. Here the CDR3 reads CASSQDWTTGSKVRYF. As DNA, the CDR3 is TGCGCCAGCAGCCAAGATTGGACGACAGGGAGTAAGGTTAGGTACTTC.

This clonotype was recorded many times. One base away lies a much larger clone, so this may be a sequencing read error. The chain couples TRBV2 to TRBJ1-5, with D possibly being TRBD1 (5 bases). Germline CDR1 is SNHLY and CDR2 is FYNNEI. The CDR3 is 14 residues long. The CDR3 spells CAGSAGVGNQPQHF. The CDR3 nucleotides are TGTGCCGGCAGTGCGGGGGTAGGCAATCAGCCCCAGCATTTT.

In its sample, this clonotype was seen many times. The genes are TRBV30 and TRBJ1-3; no reliable D call. Trimming shortened V by 0 bases and J by 2 bases, and 11 bases separated the two germline ends. Germline CDR1 GTSNPN, CDR2 SVGIG (reference sequence). CDR3 size: 15 residues. The CDR3 coding sequence is TGTGCCTGGAGTGTAATTTCCCAGCCTGGAAACACCATATATTTT. Translated, it gives CAWSVISQPGNTIYF.

Only a few counts were recorded for this clonotype. This chain links TRBV25-1 with TRBJ2-1; TRBD1 matches 7 bases. The CDR3 contains 12 residues. With 2 bases clipped from V and 10 bases from J, the junction kept 2 bases outside the gene matches. CDR1 and CDR2 (germline): MGHDK, SYGVNS. CDR3 loop: CASSEPRGEQFF. CDR3 DNA sequence: TGTGCCAGCAGTGAACCCAGGGGGGAGCAGTTCTTC.

This clonotype occurred a few times. A read error may be the cause here, since a much bigger clone is one base away. V is TRBV29-1 and J is TRBJ1-1; TRBD1 agrees at 12 bases. This CDR3 spans 16 amino acids. From germline, CDR1 is SQVTM and CDR2 ANQGSEA. CDR3: CSVEEGQGASNTEASF. CDR3 bases: TGCAGCGTTGAAGAGGGACAGGGGGCATCGAACACTGAAGCTTCCTTT.

This clonotype was seen a handful of times. The chain couples TRBV5-5 to TRBJ2-7; D gene ambiguous. Deletions cut 0 bases from V and 6 bases from J, with 13 bases between. This CDR3 is 14 amino acids long. CDR1 is SGHKS, CDR2 YYEKEE, per germline (reference sequence). Here the CDR3 DNA reads TGTGCCAGCAGCTTGGGTCTGAGTGAATCCGAGCAGTACTTC. It encodes CASSLGLSESEQYF.

This clonotype showed up many times. The chain uses TRBV15 and TRBJ2-7; 7 bases are a match to TRBD1. Germline V gives CDR1 LNHNV, CDR2 YYDKDF (reference sequence). The CDR3 extends over 14 amino acids. With 5 bases clipped from V and 5 bases from J, the junction kept 9 bases outside the gene matches. CDR3 residues: CATSSTGQYDEQYF. CDR3 nucleotide sequence: TGTGCCACCAGCTCAACGGGACAGTATGACGAGCAGTACTTC.

This clonotype occurred many times. The chain couples TRBV30 to TRBJ2-7, with D possibly matching TRBD2 (6 bases). Per the germline V gene, CDR1 is GTSNPN and CDR2 is SVGIG (reference sequence). The CDR3 is 14 amino acids. Trimming took off 3 bases at V and 1 base at J, with 13 bases between the two ends. CDR3: CAWSPEGRSYEQYF. DNA of the CDR3: TGTGCCTGGAGCCCGGAGGGTAGGTCCTACGAGCAGTACTTC. The full variable domain, rest sourced from reference TRBV30 and TRBJ2-7, is SQTIHQWPATLVQPVGSPLSLECTVEGTSNPNLYWYRQAAGRGLQLLFYSVGIGQISSEVPQNLSASRPQDRQFILSSKKLLLSDSGFYLCAWSPEGRSYEQYFGPGTRLTVT.

There are many counts of this clonotype. This chain uses TRBV5-1 with TRBJ1-1, with 7 bases that match TRBD1. V gave up 4 bases and J gave up 0 bases; unmatched junction bases: 3. The CDR3 has 14 amino acids. Germline V gene lookup returns CDR1 SGHRS and CDR2 YFSETQ. CDR3 protein: CASSGTDLNTEAFF. The CDR3 DNA reads TGCGCCAGCAGCGGGACAGATCTGAACACTGAAGCTTTCTTT.

This clonotype was recorded at least ten times. The chain is built from TRBV13 and TRBJ2-2, with D maybe TRBD1 (5 bases). Trimming took 5 bases from V and 1 from J, leaving 8 bases between them. The CDR3 has 14 residues. CDR1 is PRHDT and CDR2 is FYEKMQ in the germline V gene (reference sequence). CDR3 sequence: CASSLTENTGELFF. In nucleotides, the CDR3 is TGTGCCAGCAGCCTGACAGAGAACACCGGGGAGCTGTTTTTT.

As for this clonotype: Since a much larger clone is just one base distant, this may be a read error. The chain uses TRBV5-1 and TRBJ2-5; TRBD2 matches at 12 bases. In germline, CDR1 is SGHRS, CDR2 YFSETQ. V dropped 4 bases and J dropped 11; count of bases not matched to a gene: 12. This CDR3 has 15 residues. The CDR3 DNA reads TGCGCCAGCAGCCGGACTAGCGGGGCGTACAATGAGCAGTACTTC. The encoded protein is CASSRTSGAYNEQYF.

The rearrangement uses TRBV18 and TRBJ2-1; D is possibly TRBD1 (6 bases). The length of the CDR3 is 14 residues. V dropped 0 bases and J dropped 6 bases, with 9 bases sitting between them. CDR1 is KGHSH and CDR2 is LQKENI in the germline V gene. CDR3 in DNA: TGTGCCAGCTCACCACCACAGGGTAGCAATGAGCAGTTCTTC. This gives the protein CASSPPQGSNEQFF.

Remarks on this clonotype: Since a much larger clone is just one base distant, this may be a read error. The chain carries TRBV5-6 and TRBJ2-1, with unresolved D. Between the trimmed V and J ends, which lost 4 bases and 5 bases, there was a span of 4 bases. Germline-derived CDR1 and CDR2 are SGHDT and YYEEEE. The CDR3 loop spans 11 amino acids. This CDR3 reads CASSQDNEQFF. The CDR3 nucleotides read TGTGCCAGCAGCCAAGACAATGAGCAGTTCTTC.

The V call is TRBV29-1, the J call TRBJ2-1; TRBD1 might be the D (6 bases). CDR1 and CDR2 from the germline V gene are SQVTM and ANQGSEA. V shed 5 bases and J shed 9 bases, with 11 bases lying between them. This CDR3 spans 11 amino acids. The CDR3 region has the DNA TGCAGCGTTCCCCACAGGGTTGAGCAGTTCTTC. It encodes CSVPHRVEQFF.